This T cell receptor (beta chain) was recovered during a study of OX40 agonist ivuxolimab in advanced cancers. Background on the study: Averaging about 60 years in age, with a range of roughly 20 to 90, the cohort was around 85% male.

The protocol was immunoSEQ multiplex PCR, while the TCRdb copy is restricted to in-frame clones and leaves out a portion. Seen here are about 87,000 clones, 75% to 90% observed once, and the top ten hold approximately 0.78%. The CDR3 runs 14 residues. The V and J ends lost 1 base and 3 bases respectively, with 9 bases between them. CDR1 SGHRS and CDR2 YFSETQ come from the germline V gene. The V and J genes are TRBV5-1 and TRBJ2-3, with D perhaps matching TRBD2 (5 bases). Source: CD4+ or CD8+ T cells sorted from blood, taken in a trial of the OX40 agonist ivuxolimab. The TCR sequence derives from an adult with an advanced solid tumor such as melanoma, head and neck, liver or kidney cancer. The CDR3 coding sequence is TGCGCCAGCAGCTTGAATGCGGGTACAGATACGCAGTATTTT. Encoded protein: CASSLNAGTDTQYF.